This T cell receptor (beta chain) was recovered during a study of blood T cell repertoires in COVID-19. The germline V and J ends were trimmed by 2 bases and 4 bases, with 11 bases remaining between them. Germline V gene sequence: CDR1 MNHEY, CDR2 SMNVEV (reference sequence). The CDR3 is 14 residues long. As handled by the study authors: Amplification of reference gene primers was used by the study to estimate nucleated cell counts. Libraries were prepared by immunoSEQ multiplex PCR; TCRdb keeps only in-frame clonotypes and omits some of them. V, J and clone size are those of that table, while D and trimming were read from the DNA. The data hold 250,000 or so clones, with 70% to 85% observed a single time.

The rearrangement uses TRBV27 and TRBJ2-5; weak D call: TRBD2 (6 bases). This receptor was identified in a middle-aged man who had recovered from COVID-19. Sequencing input: peripheral blood. The CDR3 coding sequence is TGTGCCAGCAGTTTAATCGGGAGCGGAGAGACCCAGTACTTC. This translates into CASSLIGSGETQYF.